This TCR beta chain was identified in a study of cytomegalovirus exposure and HLA in healthy donors. Study results and limitations: Sequencing depth roughly uniform across donors was assumed in presence/absence analyses.

Germline V gene sequence: CDR1 SNHLY, CDR2 FYNNEI. The V gene lost 6 bases and the J gene lost 6 bases, with 8 bases spanning the gap. The length of the CDR3 is 12 residues. Researchers ran the PCR with 60 Vbeta and 13 Jbeta primers. Only in-frame clones appear in the TCRdb table, and some are missing; sequencing was by immunoSEQ multiplex PCR. The sample lists 65,000 to 90,000 clones, 75% to 90% occurring once. With respect to this clone: As yet, its antigen is unknown.

The sequenced sample consisted of PBMCs. This sequence originates from a woman younger than 45 in good health and CMV-seronegative. The chain employs TRBV2 and TRBJ2-2, with a possible D match to TRBD2 (5 bases). The CDR3 here is CASRGAAGELFF. DNA of the CDR3: TGTGCCAGCAGGGGAGCAGCCGGGGAGCTGTTTTTT.